This note documents a single TCR beta chain sequence. It has no known antigen specificity. It has no much larger one-base neighbor in the sample; base qualities were not kept. The time point label for this specimen denotes: baseline before first vaccination. Samples from vaccinated people were obtained from the UK trials COV001 and COV002, which included a single-blind randomized controlled phase 2/3 trial of AZD1222 (ChAdOx1 nCoV-19) in healthy adults. Trial participant PBMC samples were collected at day 0 and day 28 after the second dose for TCRbeta chain sequencing. The entry originates in a study of T cell responses to AZD1222 COVID-19 vaccine (TCRdb year 2021). Turning to the overall study: AZD1222 recipients whose second dose came at about 4 weeks and those whose second dose came at about 12 weeks were combined into one group, since spike-specific TCR depth and breadth did not differ between the two schedules. TCR sequencing was performed for roughly 250 trial participants, of whom about 200 were given two doses of AZD1222 and around 25 were given two doses of MenACWY control vaccine. Trial participants were enrolled by age into 18-55, 56-69 and 70-plus year subgroups, with roughly 150, 30 and 60 TCR-sequenced participants respectively. Broad study findings and their caveats: In the small 56-69-year group, the increase in depth fell short of significance, most likely because of low power. Participants were mostly white British and included more females than males, and it was suggested by the authors that clonal diversity may have been underestimated. CD4 TCRs associated with the vaccine covered the entire spike protein, and the dominant responses were in regions 160-218 and 743-854. Reportedly, close to half of the unique spike-specific TCRs recognized epitopes lying outside the regions that are mutated in the B.1.351 and B.1.1.7 variants. Conclusions about previously exposed vaccinees were limited because only a handful of AZD1222 recipients were SARS-CoV-2 seropositive at baseline. A significant rise in spike-specific TCR breadth and depth was observed after two AZD1222 doses relative to day 0 and relative to MenACWY recipients. Because no samples from the day 14 peak response were available, repertoires could be characterized only after the peak T cell response.

The CDR3 regions of human TCRbeta chains were subjected to immunosequencing. The source study handled its data this way. TCRs in the repertoires were matched against a reference library of SARS-CoV-2-specific TCRs that had been generated with the MIRA antigen-specificity platform. Breadth was defined as the fraction of unique TCRs that were SARS-CoV-2-associated, and depth was defined as the fraction of total T cells that were SARS-CoV-2-associated. Using the MIRA data, each spike-specific TCR was assigned both to the spike region to which the TCR was reactive and to a CD4 or CD8 class. Log10-transformed breadth and depth values were compared by one-way ANOVA with Sidak's multiple comparisons tests. The table was pulled from immuneACCESS by TCRdb, which kept in-frame rearrangements only. Such tables lose some clones; where checked, under half of the loss comes from unresolved V genes, and the rest has no known cause. The D gene and trimming were derived from the DNA, and the V and J assignments and clone size from that table. Present in this sample are some 130,000 clones, 70% to 90% of which were seen just once. Of the sample, roughly 2% is held by the ten largest clones.

This sequence originates from an adult in good health. The source material was peripheral blood, sampled on day 0 of AZD1222 vaccination.

The sequenced DNA: TGCGCCAGCAGCCAACTAGCGGGACAGGGCGACGAGCAGTACTTC. Its coded protein is CASSQLAGQGDEQYF. The chain couples TRBV4-1 to TRBJ2-7; the D region may be TRBD1 or TRBD2, each matching 9 bases equally. The germline V gene provides CDR1 MGHRA and CDR2 YSYEKL. From the cysteine up to the phenylalanine, the CDR3 has a length of 15 residues. The DNA shown is the 45-base CDR3, in frame from base 1. Trimming removed 2 bases from V and 5 bases from J, leaving 16 bases between the germline ends.